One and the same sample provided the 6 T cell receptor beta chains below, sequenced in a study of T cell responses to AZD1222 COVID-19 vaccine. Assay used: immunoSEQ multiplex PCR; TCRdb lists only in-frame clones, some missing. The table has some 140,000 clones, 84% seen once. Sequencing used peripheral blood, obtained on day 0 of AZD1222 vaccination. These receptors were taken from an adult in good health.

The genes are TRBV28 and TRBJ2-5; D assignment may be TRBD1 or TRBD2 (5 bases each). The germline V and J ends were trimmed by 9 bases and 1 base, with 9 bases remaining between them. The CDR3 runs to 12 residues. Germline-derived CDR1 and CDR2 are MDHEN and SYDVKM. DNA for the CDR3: TGTGCCAGTGGGACCTCCCAAGAGACCCAGTACTTC. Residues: CASGTSQETQYF.

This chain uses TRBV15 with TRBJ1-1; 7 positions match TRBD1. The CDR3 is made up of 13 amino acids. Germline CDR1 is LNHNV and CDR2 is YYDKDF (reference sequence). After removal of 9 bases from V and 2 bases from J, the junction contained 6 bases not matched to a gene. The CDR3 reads CATAGQTNTEAFF. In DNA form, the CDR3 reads TGTGCCACTGCGGGACAGACAAACACTGAAGCTTTCTTT.

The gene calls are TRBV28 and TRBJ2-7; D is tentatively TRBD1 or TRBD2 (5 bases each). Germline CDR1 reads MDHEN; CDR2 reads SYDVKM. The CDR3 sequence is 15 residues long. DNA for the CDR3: TGTGCTACAGCAGGGAAGAGGGAGTGGTTGTACGAGCAGTACTTC. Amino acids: CATAGKREWLYEQYF.

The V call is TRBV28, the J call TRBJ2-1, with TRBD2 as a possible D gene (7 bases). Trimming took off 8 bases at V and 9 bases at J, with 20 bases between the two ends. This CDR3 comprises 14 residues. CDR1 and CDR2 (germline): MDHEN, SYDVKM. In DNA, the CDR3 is TGTGCCAGCTATCGCGGGGGCCCATCGGGTGAGCAGTTCTTC. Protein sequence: CASYRGGPSGEQFF.

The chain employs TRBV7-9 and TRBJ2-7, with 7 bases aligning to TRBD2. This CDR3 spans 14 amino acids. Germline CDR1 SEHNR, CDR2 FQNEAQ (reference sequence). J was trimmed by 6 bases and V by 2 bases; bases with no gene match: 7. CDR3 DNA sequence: TGTGCCAGCAGCTTATGGGAGGGGAAGCGCGAGCAGTACTTC. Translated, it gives CASSLWEGKREQYF.

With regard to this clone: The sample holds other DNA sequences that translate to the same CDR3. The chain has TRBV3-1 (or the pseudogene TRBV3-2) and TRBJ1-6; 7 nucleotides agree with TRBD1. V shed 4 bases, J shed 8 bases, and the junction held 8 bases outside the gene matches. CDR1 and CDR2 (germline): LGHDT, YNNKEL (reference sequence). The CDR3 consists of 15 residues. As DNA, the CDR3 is TGTGCCAGCAGCCCACGACAGGGATTCGATTCACCCCTCCACTTT. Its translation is CASSPRQGFDSPLHF.